Listed below are T cell receptor beta chains from one sample, sequenced in a study of shared clonotypes between healthy human individuals. Method: immunoSEQ multiplex PCR; TCRdb's copy keeps in-frame clones and lacks some. The table has about 660,000 clones, around 72% seen once. The sequenced material came from memory CD4+ T cells sorted from blood. These receptors came from a woman in her twenties or thirties in good health. Both conserved end residues are trimmed from each CDR3. The D gene is left open where the match is weak.

v_call: TRBV10-2
d_call: TRBD1
j_call: TRBJ1-1
cdr3_aa: ASRDTRRGTGGAFTEAF

v_call: TRBV28
d_call: -
j_call: TRBJ1-1
cdr3_aa: ASGAGLLAEAF

v_call: TRBV11-2
d_call: TRBD2
j_call: TRBJ2-3
cdr3_aa: ASRGLRLAGRVDTQY

v_call: TRBV27
d_call: -
j_call: TRBJ2-1
cdr3_aa: ASSSYGYNEQF

v_call: TRBV28
d_call: TRBD1
j_call: TRBJ1-4
cdr3_aa: ASSLFNRGRVNEKLF

v_call: TRBV29-1
d_call: TRBD1
j_call: TRBJ2-5
cdr3_aa: SVELDRARQETQY

v_call: TRBV5-1
d_call: TRBD1
j_call: TRBJ2-5
cdr3_aa: ASSFDRGGETQY

v_call: TRBV7-7
d_call: TRBD1
j_call: TRBJ2-1
cdr3_aa: ASSFGQGSNEQF

v_call: TRBV7-3
d_call: -
j_call: TRBJ2-3
cdr3_aa: ASSSGLRAGTDTQY

v_call: TRBV5-4
d_call: -
j_call: TRBJ2-1
cdr3_aa: ASSLGSSNEQF

v_call: TRBV30
d_call: -
j_call: TRBJ1-3
cdr3_aa: AWSVGGTNSGNTIY

v_call: TRBV5-6
d_call: -
j_call: TRBJ2-2
cdr3_aa: ASSLWVAGELF

v_call: TRBV5-1
d_call: TRBD2
j_call: TRBJ2-1
cdr3_aa: ASRFETSGNNEQF

v_call: TRBV6-1
d_call: -
j_call: TRBJ2-5
cdr3_aa: ASTINRDVKTQY

v_call: TRBV4-1
d_call: TRBD2
j_call: TRBJ2-1
cdr3_aa: ASSQDVSGTYNEQF

v_call: TRBV5-4
d_call: TRBD2
j_call: TRBJ2-2
cdr3_aa: ASSRGLAGYAGELF

v_call: TRBV18
d_call: -
j_call: TRBJ1-2
cdr3_aa: ASSPGEGGGYGYT

v_call: TRBV2
d_call: TRBD2
j_call: TRBJ2-1
cdr3_aa: ASRLLTSGLPNEQF

v_call: TRBV7-6
d_call: -
j_call: TRBJ1-1
cdr3_aa: ASSKGAGTEAF

v_call: TRBV4-1
d_call: TRBD2
j_call: TRBJ2-3
cdr3_aa: ASSQTSGSADTQY

v_call: TRBV25-1
d_call: -
j_call: TRBJ2-7
cdr3_aa: ATTREGEQY

v_call: TRBV5-4
d_call: -
j_call: TRBJ1-2
cdr3_aa: ASSPNLGIGGYT

v_call: TRBV5-1
d_call: -
j_call: TRBJ2-3
cdr3_aa: ASSPPTDTQY

v_call: TRBV11-2
d_call: TRBD2
j_call: TRBJ2-2
cdr3_aa: ASSDLLAGVLGGELF

v_call: TRBV30
d_call: -
j_call: TRBJ2-5
cdr3_aa: AYTRGLPGQGTQY

v_call: TRBV7-8
d_call: -
j_call: TRBJ2-1
cdr3_aa: ASSLFYPGISSGEQF

v_call: TRBV27
d_call: -
j_call: TRBJ2-7
cdr3_aa: ASSITEGPYEQY

v_call: TRBV2
d_call: -
j_call: TRBJ2-3
cdr3_aa: ASSVQRGVQDTQY

v_call: TRBV5-6
d_call: -
j_call: TRBJ1-1
cdr3_aa: ASSLARGERTSEAF

v_call: TRBV9
d_call: TRBD1
j_call: TRBJ2-2
cdr3_aa: ASSAGGQGRNTGELF

v_call: TRBV6-5
d_call: TRBD2
j_call: TRBJ2-7
cdr3_aa: ASSYSSGRGYEQY

v_call: TRBV7-8
d_call: TRBD1
j_call: TRBJ2-5
cdr3_aa: ASSPDRGPETQY

v_call: TRBV7-6
d_call: -
j_call: TRBJ2-1
cdr3_aa: ASSRPANRANEQF

v_call: TRBV7-9
d_call: -
j_call: TRBJ2-5
cdr3_aa: ASSFSGAQETQY

v_call: TRBV7-9
d_call: TRBD1
j_call: TRBJ2-1
cdr3_aa: ASSRASGGTGTNEQF

v_call: TRBV5-4
d_call: TRBD1
j_call: TRBJ2-7
cdr3_aa: ASSPNRDRESEQY

v_call: TRBV6-5
d_call: -
j_call: TRBJ2-1
cdr3_aa: ASSPQGNEQF

v_call: TRBV28
d_call: -
j_call: TRBJ1-5
cdr3_aa: ASETRTEGDQPQH

v_call: TRBV5-1
d_call: -
j_call: TRBJ2-5
cdr3_aa: ASSNDRQETQY

v_call: TRBV5-4
d_call: -
j_call: TRBJ2-5
cdr3_aa: ASSLDRFQETQY

v_call: TRBV6-5
d_call: -
j_call: TRBJ1-5
cdr3_aa: ASSYSRQNNQPQH

v_call: TRBV29-1
d_call: TRBD2
j_call: TRBJ2-2
cdr3_aa: SVSGTSGRGTGELF

v_call: TRBV5-1
d_call: -
j_call: TRBJ2-6
cdr3_aa: ASSSQPRTGANVLT

v_call: TRBV27
d_call: -
j_call: TRBJ2-7
cdr3_aa: ASGRGAAYEQY

v_call: TRBV27
d_call: -
j_call: TRBJ2-1
cdr3_aa: ASCAQGRTRCNEQF

v_call: TRBV5-1
d_call: -
j_call: TRBJ1-3
cdr3_aa: ASSFGTEENTIY